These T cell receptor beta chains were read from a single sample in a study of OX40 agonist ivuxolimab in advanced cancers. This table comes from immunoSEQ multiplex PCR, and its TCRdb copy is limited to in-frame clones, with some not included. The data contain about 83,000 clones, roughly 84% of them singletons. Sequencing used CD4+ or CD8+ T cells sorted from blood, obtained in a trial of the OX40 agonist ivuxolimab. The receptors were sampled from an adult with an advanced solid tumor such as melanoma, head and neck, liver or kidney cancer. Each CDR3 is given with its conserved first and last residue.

CDR3 protein: CASFVDSSYNEQFF; V gene: TRBV11-2; J gene: TRBJ2-1
CDR3 protein: CASSLGGRGFEQFF; V gene: TRBV7-2; J gene: TRBJ2-1
CDR3 protein: CAWSAQEGATLRGNTIYF; V gene: TRBV30; J gene: TRBJ1-3
CDR3 protein: CASSSGDGTEAFF; V gene: TRBV11-1; J gene: TRBJ1-1
CDR3 protein: CASSSLAGQGPLGYTF; V gene: TRBV27; J gene: TRBJ1-2
CDR3 protein: CASGNRAQDTQYF; V gene: TRBV19; J gene: TRBJ2-3
CDR3 protein: CASSLEAGGNEKLFF; V gene: TRBV5-1; J gene: TRBJ1-4
CDR3 protein: CASSHGQGREQYF; V gene: TRBV11-3; J gene: TRBJ2-7
CDR3 protein: CASSYGTGVYEQYF; V gene: TRBV27; J gene: TRBJ2-7
CDR3 protein: CARSYARDYGYTF; V gene: TRBV6-5; J gene: TRBJ1-2
CDR3 protein: CASSPGWGQETQYF; V gene: TRBV18; J gene: TRBJ2-5